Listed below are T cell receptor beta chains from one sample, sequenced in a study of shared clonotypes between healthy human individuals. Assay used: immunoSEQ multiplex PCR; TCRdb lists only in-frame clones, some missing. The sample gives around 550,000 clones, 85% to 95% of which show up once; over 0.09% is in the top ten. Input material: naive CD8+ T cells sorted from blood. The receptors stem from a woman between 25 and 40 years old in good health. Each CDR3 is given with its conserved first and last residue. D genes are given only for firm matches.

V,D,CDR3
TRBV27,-,CASSPGQSYEQYF
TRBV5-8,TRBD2,CASMGVGLADPSSYEQYF
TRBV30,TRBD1,CAWSVQGVGETQYF
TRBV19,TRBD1,CASSPGGYGYTF
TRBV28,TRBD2,CATQFGIFREGPRNEQFF
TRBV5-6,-,CASSLHNSPLHF
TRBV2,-,CASSGPGGNTEAFF
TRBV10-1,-,CASEGWDKVLAKNIQYF
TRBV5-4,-,CASSLDRMNTEAFF
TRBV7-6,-,CASSLGLAYEQYF
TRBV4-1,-,CASSQDYGTTEKLFF
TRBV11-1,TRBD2,CASSPTSGYGDTQYF
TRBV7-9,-,CASSLVWSYEQYF
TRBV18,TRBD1,CASSPGTGDYGYTF
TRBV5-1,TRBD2,CASSSTSGTDTQYF
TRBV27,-,CASSLTWPLNEQFF
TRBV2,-,CASSEGLPVLYEQYF
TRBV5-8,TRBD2,CASSLSLAGANEQFF
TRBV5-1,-,CASSLAFPGNDGYTF
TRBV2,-,CASRGGARAGRTEAFF
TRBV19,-,CASSIDYGEPYNEQFF
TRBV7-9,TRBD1,CASSESGTGAYEQYF
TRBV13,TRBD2,CASSPGGATQYF
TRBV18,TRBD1,CASHGTDEMTSTDTQYF
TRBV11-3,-,CASSLFPGDTQYF
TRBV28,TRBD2,CASSTPLSGSSYNEQFF
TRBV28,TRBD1,CASGGQGYTGELFF
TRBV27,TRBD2,CASSRASGYSYEQYF
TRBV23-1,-,CASSQETSYNEQFF
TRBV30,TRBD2,CAWSVVAGGLNEQFF
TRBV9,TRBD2,CASSVALGLATLPYNEQFF
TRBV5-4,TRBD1,CASSNLDREGVYTF